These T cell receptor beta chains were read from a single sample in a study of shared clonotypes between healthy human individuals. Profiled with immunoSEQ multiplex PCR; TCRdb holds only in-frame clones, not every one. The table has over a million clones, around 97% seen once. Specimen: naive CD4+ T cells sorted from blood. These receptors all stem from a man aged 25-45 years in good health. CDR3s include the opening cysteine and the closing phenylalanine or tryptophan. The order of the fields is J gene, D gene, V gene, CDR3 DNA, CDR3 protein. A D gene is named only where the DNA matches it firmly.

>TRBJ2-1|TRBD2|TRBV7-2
TGTGCCAGCAGCCCAACTAGCGGGAGTGGCGGTGAGCAGTTCTTC
CASSPTSGSGGEQFF
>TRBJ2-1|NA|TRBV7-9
TGTGCCAGCAGCTTAACCCACGAACTAGCAAATGAGCAGTTCTTC
CASSLTHELANEQFF
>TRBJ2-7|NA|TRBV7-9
TGTGCCAGCAGCTTAAACTGGGACTCAATCTACGAGCAGTACTTC
CASSLNWDSIYEQYF
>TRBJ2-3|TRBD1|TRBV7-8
TGTGCCAGCAGCTTAGGGACAGGGAGAGCAGATACGCAGTATTTT
CASSLGTGRADTQYF
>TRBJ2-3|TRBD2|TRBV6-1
TGTGCCAGCAGTGCTTCGAGCGGGAGTTGGTCAGATACGCAGTATTTT
CASSASSGSWSDTQYF
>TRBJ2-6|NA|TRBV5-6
TGTGCCAGCAGCTTGGACAGCCACTCCTCTGGGGCCAACGTCCTGACTTTC
CASSLDSHSSGANVLTF
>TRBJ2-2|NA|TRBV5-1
TGCGCCAGCAGTGTCCGGGAATCGAACACCGGGGAGCTGTTTTTT
CASSVRESNTGELFF
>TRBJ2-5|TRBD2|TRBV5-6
TGTGCCAGCAGCTTTGGGCTAGCGGAAGAGACCCAGTACTTC
CASSFGLAEETQYF
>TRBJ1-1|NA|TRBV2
TGTGCCAGCAGTGACCGGGGGCGTGGGAACACTGAAGCTTTCTTT
CASSDRGRGNTEAFF
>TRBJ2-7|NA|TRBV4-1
TGCGCCAGCAGCCCTACAGAGTACTACGAGCAGTACTTC
CASSPTEYYEQYF
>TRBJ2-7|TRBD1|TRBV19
TGTGCCAGTAGTCCATCACCGGGACAGGTCTACGAGCAGTACTTC
CASSPSPGQVYEQYF
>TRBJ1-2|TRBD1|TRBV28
TGTGCCAGCAGTTCCCCCCAGGGGGCCTACTATGGCTACACCTTC
CASSSPQGAYYGYTF
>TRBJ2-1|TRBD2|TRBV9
TGTGCCAGCAGCGTTAGCGGGGAAACCTACAATGAGCAGTTCTTC
CASSVSGETYNEQFF
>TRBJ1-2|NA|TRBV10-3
TGTGCCATCAGTGAGCCGACCGGGGGTAGATTCTATGGCTACACCTTC
CAISEPTGGRFYGYTF
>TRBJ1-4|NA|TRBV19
TGTGCCAGTAGTATGGGGACCGGGAGCTATAATGAAAAACTGTTTTTT
CASSMGTGSYNEKLFF
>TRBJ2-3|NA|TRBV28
TGTGCCAGCAGTGCCGTGGGGGACTCTAGAACAGATACGCAGTATTTT
CASSAVGDSRTDTQYF
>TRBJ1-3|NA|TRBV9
TGTGCCAGCAGCGTAGATCAGGGACTCGCTGTAAACACCATATATTTT
CASSVDQGLAVNTIYF